This TCR beta chain was found in a study of T-cell reconstitution after alpha-beta-depleted transplantation in children. There are 13 residues in the CDR3. Trimming cost V 5 bases and J 5 bases; bases outside gene matches: 5. Germline-derived CDR1 and CDR2 are MDHEN and SYDVKM. This clonotype was seen many times. It was with unique molecular identifiers that the TCRbeta library was prepared. TCRdb re-analysed the PCR reads in MiXCR, keeping a single row per CDR3 protein. Here the sample spans about 350,000 distinct CDR3 sequences, roughly 15% being singletons. Sequencing used PBMCs, obtained from the stem cell graft. The clonotype was recovered from a human donor who donated a stem cell graft to a child with Fanconi anemia. The rearrangement links TRBV28 to TRBJ2-5, with TRBD1 matching over 7 bases. Here the CDR3 reads CASSDRVVETQYF. The CDR3 region has the DNA TGTGCCAGCAGTGACAGGGTGGTGGAGACCCAGTACTTC.